This T cell receptor (beta chain) was found in a study of regulatory T cells in long-lasting Graves disease (dated by TCRdb to about 2021). For context, the study as a whole: Newly diagnosed Graves' disease patients had taken antithyroid drugs for less than 3 months. Patients with persistent Graves' disease were compared with patients with newly diagnosed Graves' disease using TCR sequencing and RNA sequencing of peripheral blood. The study was conducted in China and was registered as a clinical trial. TCR sequencing covered 13 persistent and roughly 20 newly diagnosed Graves' disease patients, some 33 samples in total. General conclusions and limits of the study: Preferential use of TRBV28, TRBJ1-2 and TRBJ2-5 was observed in persistent disease, whereas TRBV20-1 and TRBJ2-1 were favored in newly diagnosed disease. The authors noted that the small sample size was a limitation that may lower accuracy. The study examined only peripheral blood because the primary lesion, thyroid tissue, could not be accessed. Sequencing and analysis were limited to the TCR beta chain. Patients with persistent disease shared more public clonotypes (roughly 2,900) than newly diagnosed patients did (nearly 1,000). Compared with newly diagnosed patients, persistent Graves' disease patients had lower TCR Shannon entropy and fewer highly expanded clones, which suggests clonal expansion.

This sample's time point label indicates: newly diagnosed GD, antithyroid drugs for less than 3 months. For both TCR sequencing and RNA sequencing, RNA was extracted from PBMCs in TRIzol. Graves' disease was diagnosed according to American Thyroid Association guidelines. Patients were recruited from an endocrinology department in Xi'an, China. From each patient, 7.5 to 9.5 milliliters of peripheral blood was collected into an EDTA anticoagulant tube. Ficoll Paque Plus density gradient separation was used to isolate PBMCs, and no further T cell sorting was performed. An Agilent 2100 Bioanalyzer and agarose gel were used to assess RNA quality, and a NanoDrop 2000 was used to measure RNA concentration. Trimmed from V: 5 bases; trimmed from J: 0 bases; junction bases lacking a gene match: 12. The germline V gene supplies CDR1 SGHTA and CDR2 FQGTGA. Reading from cysteine to phenylalanine, the CDR3 counts 18 amino acids. Only the CDR3 DNA stays, 54 bases, in frame from base 1.

Ten or more counts support this clonotype. What this receptor recognizes is not known. Base qualities were left out, and no much larger clone turns up one base away. Library creation used multiplex PCR. The reads were generated on an Illumina HiSeq 4000. iRepertoire HTBI primers and Arm-PCR amplification of CDR3 regions were used to construct TCR beta libraries. Gel purification was performed on PCR products prior to sequencing. In the original analysis: A total of 62 TRBV and 14 TRBJ segments were identified across samples and were used for gene usage analysis of CDR3 amino acid clonotypes. COPE and FqMerger were used to merge the filtered high-quality paired reads into contigs. BLAST was used to align contigs to IMGT TRBV, TRBD and TRBJ reference genes, with CDR3 defined following IMGT. Any clonotype with a frequency above 0.1% was classified as a highly expanded clone. Shannon entropy served as the measure of repertoire diversity, while the Gini coefficient captured V-J evenness. Clonotypes shared by more than one individual were considered public. The raw public data were reprocessed by TCRdb itself: fastp quality trimming at Q25, MiXCR clonotype calling, in-frame beta chains only. A single entry per CDR3 protein holds the most common genes and DNA from its merged rows. The V and J calls were not made by the authors but by TCRdb's processing. The sample table records 450,000 to 600,000 distinct CDR3 sequences; about a sixth of these occur just once. Together, the top ten hold more than 9% of the sample.

The data were also submitted as part of a second study, on T cells in Graves' hyperthyroidism and ophthalmopathy. In that second paper, the authors write: A patient counted as having stable Graves' hyperthyroidism if no progression to ophthalmopathy occurred over 18 months of follow-up. The hyperthyroidism patients were between 18 and 65 years old and newly diagnosed, with a disease duration of less than 2 months. Exclusion was applied to patients with uncontrolled infections, other autoimmune diseases, pregnancy or lactation. Diagnoses were based on clinical symptoms, serum thyroxine and TRAb, thyroid ultrasound and orbital computed tomography. For the first round of RT-PCR on the TCR CDR3, the HTBI primer set was used together with the Qiagen OneStep RT-PCR kit. Most expanded thyroid clonotypes (frequency above 0.001) were also detected in blood, suggesting blood repertoires may reflect thyroid immune responses. A 13 V-J signature model separated ophthalmopathy from stable hyperthyroidism, with just over 85% sensitivity and about 81% specificity in cross-validation and 80%/75% in testing. In validation, the model predicted progression to ophthalmopathy a median of approximately 6.6 months before onset, with about 67% sensitivity and roughly 77% specificity. To identify TCR V-J signatures that set the groups apart, the researchers used a discovery cohort of 90 to 100 patients, made up of under 45 with Graves' ophthalmopathy and 55 to 65 with stable Graves' hyperthyroidism. Whether ophthalmopathy could be predicted prospectively was tested in an independent validation cohort made up of under 20 hyperthyroidism patients plus 17 patients who later progressed to ophthalmopathy. For training and testing, the roughly 100 patients in the discovery cohort were randomly divided in a 7:3 ratio. In addition, the study compared T-cell repertoires in thyroid tissue and in blood from about 6 Graves' hyperthyroidism patients. Once sampling was done, hyperthyroidism patients were given methimazole at a starting dose of 30 mg daily, whereas ophthalmopathy patients were given high-dose intravenous methylprednisolone. The libraries were constructed in a second round of multiplex PCR and then size-selected and purified. Paired-end sequencing of the libraries was performed with 100 bp reads on an Illumina HiSeq2000. Raw data were processed with SOAPnuke, discarding reads with adapters, uncalled bases, mean Phred below 15, or no exact constant-primer or identifier match. High-quality paired reads were merged with COPE v1.2.5, and unique nucleotide sequences were defined as clonotypes. MiTCR v1.1 was used to align the clonotypes against IMGT TRBV, TRBD and TRBJ reference segments. The analysis included only V-J combinations with a frequency above 0.0001, which together covered approximately 99% of the repertoires. The TCS score was defined as F50 (clonal expansion) divided by E x V (chaos), with BLOSUM62-based TCRdist calculated between CDR3 peptides within each V-J. Welch's t-statistics and random forest reduced 514 V-J features to 13, which were used in a naive Bayes classifier (R e1071). Sample size was not statistically predetermined, and investigators were not blinded to group allocation. The paper reports TCR Vbeta CDR3 sequencing of approximately 140 peripheral blood samples: 43 ophthalmopathy, fewer than 85 hyperthyroidism and about 17 progressor patients.

This specimen consisted of peripheral blood mononuclear cells (PBMCs), obtained at new diagnosis, from a patient treated with antithyroid drugs. The receptor chain draws on TRBV7-3 and TRBJ2-1; TRBD2 matches 8 bases in the middle. This sequence originates from a man aged 35 to 55 with Graves disease. Donor details come from another sample of the same person, matched by shared clones. The sequenced DNA is TGTGCCAGCAGCCCCCTGGGGGTGCGGGAGGTCTCCTACAATGAGCAGTTCTTC. Translation gives CASSPLGVREVSYNEQFF.